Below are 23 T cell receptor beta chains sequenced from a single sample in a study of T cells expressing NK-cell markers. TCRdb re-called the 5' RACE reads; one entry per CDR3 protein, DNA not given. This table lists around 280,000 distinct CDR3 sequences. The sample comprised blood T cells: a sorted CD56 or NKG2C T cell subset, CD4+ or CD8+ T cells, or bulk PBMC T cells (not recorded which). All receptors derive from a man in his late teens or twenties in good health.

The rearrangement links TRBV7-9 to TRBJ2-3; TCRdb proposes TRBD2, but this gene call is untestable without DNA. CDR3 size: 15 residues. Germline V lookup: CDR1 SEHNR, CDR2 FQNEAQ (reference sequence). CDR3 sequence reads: CASSLGRLDPDTQYF.

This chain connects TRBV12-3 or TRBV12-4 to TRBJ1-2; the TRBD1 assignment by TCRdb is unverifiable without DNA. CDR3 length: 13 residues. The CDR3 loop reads CASSPDRVNGYTF.

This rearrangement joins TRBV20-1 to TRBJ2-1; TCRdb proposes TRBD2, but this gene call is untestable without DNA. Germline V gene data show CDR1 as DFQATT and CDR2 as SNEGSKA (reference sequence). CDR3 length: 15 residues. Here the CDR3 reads CSASPPSGGYNEQFF.

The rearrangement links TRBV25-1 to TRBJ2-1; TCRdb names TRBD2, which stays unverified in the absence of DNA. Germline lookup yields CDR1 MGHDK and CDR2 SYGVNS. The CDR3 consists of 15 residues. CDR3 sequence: CASRTSGRGYNEQFF.

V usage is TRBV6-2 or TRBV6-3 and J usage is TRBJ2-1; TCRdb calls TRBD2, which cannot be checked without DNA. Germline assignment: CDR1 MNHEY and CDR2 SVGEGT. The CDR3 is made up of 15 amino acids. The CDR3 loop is CASSSRTSGGNEQFF.

The chain's CDR3 is CASGGDMQETQYF. This chain connects TRBV12-3 or TRBV12-4 to TRBJ2-5; the TRBD2 assignment by TCRdb is unverifiable without DNA. The CDR3 sequence is 13 residues long.

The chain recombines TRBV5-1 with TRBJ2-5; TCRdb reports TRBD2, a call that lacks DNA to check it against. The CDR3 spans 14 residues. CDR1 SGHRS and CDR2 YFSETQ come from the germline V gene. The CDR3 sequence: CASSLNQARGTQYF.

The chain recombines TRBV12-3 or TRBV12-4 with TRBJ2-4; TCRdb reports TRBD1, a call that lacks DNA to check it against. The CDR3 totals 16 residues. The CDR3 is CASSHRGGVSKNIQYF.

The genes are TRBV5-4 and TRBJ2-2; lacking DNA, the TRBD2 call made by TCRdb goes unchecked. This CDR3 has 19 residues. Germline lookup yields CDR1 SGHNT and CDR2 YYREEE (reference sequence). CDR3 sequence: CASSLPGLAGDRGAGELFF.

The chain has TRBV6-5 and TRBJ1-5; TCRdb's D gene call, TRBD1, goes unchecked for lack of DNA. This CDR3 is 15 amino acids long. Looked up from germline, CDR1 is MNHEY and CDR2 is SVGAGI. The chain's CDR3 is CASSAGTAFTQPQHF.

CDR3 sequence reads: CASSFRRQKERSPLHF. The rearrangement joins TRBV7-2 to TRBJ1-6; TCRdb names TRBD1, which stays unverified in the absence of DNA. Germline V lookup: CDR1 SGHTA, CDR2 FQGNSA. The length of the CDR3 is 16 residues.

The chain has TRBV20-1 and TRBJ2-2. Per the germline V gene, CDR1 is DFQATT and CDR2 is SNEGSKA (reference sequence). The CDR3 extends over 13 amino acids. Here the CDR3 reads CSARARSSGELFF.

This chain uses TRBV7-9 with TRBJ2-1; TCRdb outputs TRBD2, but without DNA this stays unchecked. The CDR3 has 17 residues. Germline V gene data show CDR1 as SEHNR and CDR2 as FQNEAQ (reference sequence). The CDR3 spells CASSSTRERARYNEQFF.

CDR3 sequence: CASSGGRTGSKDEQFF. The rearrangement joins TRBV5-1 to TRBJ2-1; as DNA is missing, the TRBD1 call by TCRdb cannot be tested. This CDR3 has 16 residues. Germline CDR1 SGHRS, CDR2 YFSETQ.

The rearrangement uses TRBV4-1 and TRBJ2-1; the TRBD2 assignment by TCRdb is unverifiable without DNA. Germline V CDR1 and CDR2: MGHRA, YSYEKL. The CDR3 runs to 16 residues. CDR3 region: CASSQASGSGYNEQFF.

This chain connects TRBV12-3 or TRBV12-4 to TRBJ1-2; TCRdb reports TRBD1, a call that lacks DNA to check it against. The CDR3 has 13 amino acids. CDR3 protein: CASGKQGFAGYTF.

The chain's CDR3 is CASSWDRGHSGANVLTF. The chain couples TRBV12-3 or TRBV12-4 to TRBJ2-6; TCRdb's D gene call, TRBD1, goes unchecked for lack of DNA. The CDR3 totals 17 residues.

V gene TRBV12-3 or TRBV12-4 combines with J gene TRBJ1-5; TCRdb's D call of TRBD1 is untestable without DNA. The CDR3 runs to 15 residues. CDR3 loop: CASSPGSRGNQPQHF.

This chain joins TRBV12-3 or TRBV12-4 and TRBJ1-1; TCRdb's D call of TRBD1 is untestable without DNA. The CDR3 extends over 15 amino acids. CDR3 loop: CASSPTTGTGTEAFF.

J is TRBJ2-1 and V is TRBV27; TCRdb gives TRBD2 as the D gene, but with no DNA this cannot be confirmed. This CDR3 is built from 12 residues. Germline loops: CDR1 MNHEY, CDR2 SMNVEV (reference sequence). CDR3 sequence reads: CASSFGPTAAFF.

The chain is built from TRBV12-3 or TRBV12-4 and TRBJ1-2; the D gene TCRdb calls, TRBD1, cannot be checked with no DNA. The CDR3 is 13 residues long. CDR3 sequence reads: CASSETGLSGYTF.

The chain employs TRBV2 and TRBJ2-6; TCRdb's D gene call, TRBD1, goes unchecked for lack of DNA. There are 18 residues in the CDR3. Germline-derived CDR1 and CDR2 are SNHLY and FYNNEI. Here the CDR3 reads CASGPMTGDFTGANVLTF.

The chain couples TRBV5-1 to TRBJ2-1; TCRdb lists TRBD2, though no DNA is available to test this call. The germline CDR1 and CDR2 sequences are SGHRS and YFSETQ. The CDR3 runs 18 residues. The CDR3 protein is CASSLGTSGKLSYNEQFF.